This T cell receptor (beta chain) comes out of a study of blood T cell repertoires in COVID-19. In the source study's methods: Estimates of nucleated cell counts were drawn from the amplification of reference gene primers. Sequencing used immunoSEQ multiplex PCR; TCRdb keeps in-frame clones, though not all of them. V and J calls plus clone size are reproduced from that table; the DNA served to infer D and trimming. The sample shows over 150,000 clones, 65% to 85% of them seen only once. Germline assignment: CDR1 SGHRS and CDR2 YFSETQ. There are 16 residues in the CDR3. The V and J ends lost 4 bases and 4 bases, in that order; junction bases with no gene match: 10.

The rearrangement uses TRBV5-1 and TRBJ2-5, with TRBD1 identical over 10 bases. Sequencing was performed on peripheral blood. The receptor was isolated from a woman of 80 years or more with active or convalescent COVID-19. The DNA for the CDR3 is TGCGCCAGCAGCCTCCAACCGACAGGGGGCGGAGAGACCCAGTACTTC. It is translated as CASSLQPTGGGETQYF.